Below, one T cell receptor (beta chain) is given with its context. The germline CDR1 and CDR2 sequences are LNHNV and YYDKDF (reference sequence). This CDR3 is built from 13 residues. V was clipped by 4 bases and J by 3 bases, with 10 bases between them. These data originate in a study of T cells after somatic rescue of genetic block. Profiling relied on immunoSEQ multiplex PCR, and the TCRdb table lists in-frame clones only, not all of them. The sample holds around 15,000 clones, just over 70% seen once. The sequence came from a man in his late teens or twenties. Sequenced sample: peripheral blood mononuclear cells (PBMCs). This chain uses TRBV15 with TRBJ2-7; D is ambiguous. The CDR3 nucleotides are TGTGCCACCAGCATAATCCCCCTCTACGAGCAGTACTTC. Residues: CATSIIPLYEQYF.